The rows below give T cell receptor beta chains drawn from one sample of a study of T cell responses to AZD1222 COVID-19 vaccine. TCRdb's table, derived via immunoSEQ multiplex PCR, lists solely in-frame clones and lacks some. The sample has tens of thousands of clones, around 86% seen once. Sequenced material: peripheral blood, taken on day 0 of AZD1222 vaccination. These receptor sequences come from an adult in good health. The CDR3 runs from the conserved cysteine through the conserved F or W. A D gene is named only where the DNA matches it firmly. Clone size, where shown, is once, few, many, or a class for clones that have expanded.

J,V,size,D,CDR3,DNA
TRBJ2-5,TRBV11-3,NA,NA,CASSLGPQETQYF,TGTGCCAGCAGCTTGGGACCCCAAGAGACCCAGTACTTC
TRBJ2-3,TRBV7-3,NA,NA,CASSQYPGGTDTQYF,TGTGCCAGCAGCCAATATCCGGGGGGCACAGATACGCAGTATTTT
TRBJ2-4,TRBV19,NA,TRBD2,CASSTPGLAGFKNIQYF,TGTGCCAGTAGTACACCGGGACTAGCGGGCTTTAAAAACATTCAGTACTTC
TRBJ1-5,TRBV14,NA,NA,CASSPSYSNQPQHF,TGTGCCAGCAGCCCGAGTTATAGCAATCAGCCCCAGCATTTT
TRBJ2-7,TRBV7-9,NA,NA,CASSLGVVYEQYF,TGTGCCAGCAGCCTTGGGGTGGTTTACGAGCAGTACTTC
TRBJ1-1,TRBV4-1,NA,NA,CASSQEGGKRTEAFF,TGCGCCAGCAGCCAAGAGGGGGGGAAGAGGACTGAAGCTTTCTTT
TRBJ2-1,TRBV6-4,NA,TRBD2,CASRDSGGASYNEQFF,TGTGCCAGCAGAGATAGCGGGGGGGCTTCTTACAATGAGCAGTTCTTC
TRBJ2-7,TRBV9,NA,NA,CASSADLVSYEQYF,TGTGCCAGCAGCGCAGACCTCGTCTCCTACGAGCAGTACTTC
TRBJ1-4,TRBV9,NA,TRBD1,CASSVRDSLNEKLFF,TGTGCCAGCAGCGTCCGGGACAGTTTAAATGAAAAACTGTTTTTT
TRBJ2-7,TRBV30,NA,NA,CAWSMGSEQYF,TGTGCCTGGAGTATGGGATCCGAGCAGTACTTC
TRBJ1-4,TRBV7-9,NA,TRBD1,CASSQGQLTTNEKLFF,TGTGCCAGCAGCCAGGGACAGCTAACAACTAATGAAAAACTGTTTTTT
TRBJ2-7,TRBV10-2,NA,NA,CASSESVRPDGEQYF,TGCGCCAGCAGTGAGTCGGTCAGGCCCGATGGAGAGCAGTACTTC
TRBJ2-5,TRBV5-4,NA,TRBD2,CASRAGTSGGAGLETQYF,TGTGCCAGCAGAGCCGGGACTAGCGGGGGGGCCGGGCTGGAGACCCAGTACTTC
TRBJ2-5,TRBV5-1,NA,TRBD2,CASRKIAGSQETQYF,TGCGCCAGCAGAAAAATAGCGGGGTCCCAAGAGACCCAGTACTTC
TRBJ1-6,TRBV4-1,NA,TRBD1,CASSHGRTGGTLHF,TGCGCCAGCAGCCACGGACGGACAGGGGGTACCCTCCACTTT
TRBJ1-2,TRBV29-1,NA,NA,CSVEDRGVGYGYTF,TGCAGCGTTGAAGATAGGGGGGTGGGCTATGGCTACACCTTC
TRBJ1-2,TRBV24-1,NA,NA,CATSEEDREHGYTF,TGTGCCACCAGTGAGGAGGACAGAGAACATGGCTACACCTTC
TRBJ2-3,TRBV5-5,NA,NA,CASSPQGTDTQYF,TGTGCCAGCAGCCCCCAGGGAACAGATACGCAGTATTTT
TRBJ2-7,TRBV5-5,NA,NA,CASGRAAYEQYF,TGTGCCAGCGGAAGGGCCGCATACGAGCAGTACTTC
TRBJ2-2,TRBV7-2,NA,NA,CASSLGPGGDTGELFF,TGTGCCAGCAGCTTAGGGCCAGGGGGGGACACCGGGGAGCTGTTTTTT
TRBJ1-5,TRBV23-1,NA,TRBD1,CASRQGRNQPQHF,TGCGCCAGCAGACAGGGGAGGAATCAGCCCCAGCATTTT
TRBJ2-1,TRBV4-2,NA,NA,CASSQRADGGWRGSYNEQFF,TGTGCCAGCAGCCAAAGGGCCGACGGGGGATGGCGGGGTTCCTACAATGAGCAGTTCTTC
TRBJ1-2,TRBV7-2,NA,NA,CASSPQEDYGYTF,TGTGCCAGCAGCCCACAGGAGGACTATGGCTACACCTTC
TRBJ2-3,TRBV4-1,NA,NA,CASSLGHTDTQYF,TGCGCCAGCAGCCTCGGGCACACAGATACGCAGTATTTT
TRBJ1-1,TRBV5-1,NA,NA,CASRVQAMNTEAFF,TGCGCCAGCAGGGTTCAGGCTATGAACACTGAAGCTTTCTTT
TRBJ2-2,TRBV5-1,few,NA,CASSLGLGMTGELFF,TGCGCCAGCAGCTTGGGGTTAGGGATGACCGGGGAGCTGTTTTTT
TRBJ2-1,TRBV6-5,NA,TRBD1,CASSSSGTDYNEQFF,TGTGCCAGCAGTTCCTCCGGGACAGACTACAATGAGCAGTTCTTC
TRBJ2-1,TRBV10-3,NA,TRBD2,CAISGLAGGDNEQFF,TGTGCCATCAGCGGACTAGCGGGGGGGGACAATGAGCAGTTCTTC
TRBJ1-5,TRBV19,NA,TRBD1,CATQGQGEWNQPQHF,TGTGCCACCCAGGGACAGGGGGAATGGAATCAGCCCCAGCATTTT
TRBJ2-7,TRBV11-3,NA,NA,CASSLGDSSYEQYF,TGTGCCAGCAGCTTGGGCGACAGCTCCTACGAGCAGTACTTC
TRBJ2-2,TRBV3-1/TRBV3-2,once,NA,CASSQEGNTGELFF,TGTGCCAGCAGCCAAGAGGGGAACACCGGGGAGCTGTTTTTT
TRBJ1-3,TRBV6-1,once,NA,CASSDITIKSTIYF,TGTGCCAGCAGTGACATTACTATAAAGAGCACCATATATTTT
TRBJ1-5,TRBV27,NA,TRBD1,CASSLSAGGSQPQHF,TGTGCCAGCAGTTTATCTGCAGGGGGCTCTCAGCCCCAGCATTTT
TRBJ1-2,TRBV5-1,NA,NA,CASSLTDNYGYTF,TGCGCCAGCAGCTTGACCGATAACTATGGCTACACCTTC
TRBJ1-6,TRBV5-1,NA,NA,CASSLEGRLNSPLHF,TGCGCCAGCAGCTTGGAAGGGCGACTTAATTCACCCCTCCACTTT
TRBJ1-5,TRBV5-1,few,NA,CASSLTPGDTQPQHF,TGCGCCAGCAGCTTGACCCCTGGAGACACTCAGCCCCAGCATTTT
TRBJ2-7,TRBV9,once,TRBD2,CASSVSLGLDPYEQYF,TGTGCCAGCAGCGTATCCCTGGGACTAGACCCCTACGAGCAGTACTTC
TRBJ2-3,TRBV29-1,NA,NA,CSEGLADTQYF,TGCAGCGAAGGGTTGGCAGATACGCAGTATTTT
TRBJ1-1,TRBV5-4,NA,NA,CASSREPSVNTEAFF,TGTGCCAGCAGCCGGGAGCCCAGTGTGAACACTGAAGCTTTCTTT
TRBJ2-6,TRBV28,NA,NA,CASSFWRDAGANVLTF,TGTGCCAGCAGTTTTTGGAGGGATGCCGGGGCCAACGTCCTGACTTTC
TRBJ2-1,TRBV9,NA,NA,CASSPNGRRIGNEQFF,TGTGCCAGCAGTCCCAACGGGAGACGCATTGGCAATGAGCAGTTCTTC
TRBJ2-5,TRBV23-1,NA,NA,CASSQHRAQETQYF,TGCGCCAGCAGTCAGCACAGGGCTCAAGAGACCCAGTACTTC
TRBJ2-3,TRBV11-2,NA,NA,CASSLEGREGDTQYF,TGTGCCAGCAGCTTAGAAGGCCGCGAAGGGGATACGCAGTATTTT
TRBJ2-2,TRBV11-3,NA,NA,CASSSSGTRVAGELFF,TGTGCCAGCAGTTCTTCCGGGACAAGAGTAGCCGGGGAGCTGTTTTTT
TRBJ2-5,TRBV2,few,TRBD2,CASSEGALAGGETQYF,TGTGCCAGCAGTGAAGGGGCGCTAGCGGGGGGTGAGACCCAGTACTTC
TRBJ2-7,TRBV7-2,NA,TRBD1,CASSLPDRGQYEQYF,TGTGCCAGCAGCTTACCGGACAGGGGGCAGTACGAGCAGTACTTC
TRBJ2-6,TRBV15,NA,NA,CATSRVVGAGANVLTF,TGTGCCACCAGCAGAGTGGTAGGGGCAGGGGCCAACGTCCTGACTTTC
TRBJ1-1,TRBV6-1,NA,NA,CASSEIAGYTFF,TGTGCCAGCAGTGAAATTGCAGGGTACACTTTCTTT
TRBJ2-7,TRBV29-1,NA,TRBD2,CSVGLAGGSYEQYF,TGCAGCGTCGGACTAGCGGGGGGATCCTACGAGCAGTACTTC
TRBJ2-5,TRBV7-9,NA,NA,CASSGGETQYF,TGTGCCAGCAGCGGGGGAGAGACCCAGTACTTC
TRBJ1-3,TRBV9,NA,NA,CASSVAGADSGNTIYF,TGTGCCAGCAGCGTGGCAGGGGCCGACTCTGGAAACACCATATATTTT
TRBJ2-3,TRBV7-8,NA,NA,CASSPKGRASSTDTQYF,TGTGCCAGCAGCCCAAAGGGACGGGCAAGTAGCACAGATACGCAGTATTTT
TRBJ1-5,TRBV19,NA,NA,CATTPGPGGVQPQHF,TGTGCCACTACCCCGGGACCAGGTGGGGTTCAGCCCCAGCATTTT
TRBJ1-6,TRBV5-4,NA,NA,CASSLEGLNSPLHF,TGTGCCAGCAGCTTGGAAGGATTGAATTCACCCCTCCACTTT